This TCR beta chain was sequenced for a study of T-cell memory formation after mild COVID-19. Germline CDR1 SGHVS, CDR2 FNYEAQ. V lost 2 bases to trimming and J lost 3 bases; unmatched junction nucleotides: 12. The CDR3 covers 19 residues. This clonotype was picked up a small number of times. UMIs and sample barcodes were carried by the TCR alpha and TCR beta cDNA libraries that 5'RACE produced using constant-segment primers. TCRdb reprocessed the 5' RACE reads via MiXCR and lists one record per CDR3 protein. The sample records hundreds of thousands of distinct CDR3 sequences, about 20% being singletons.

The material sequenced was PBMCs or a T cell subset sorted from them (not recorded which). The sequence was obtained from an adult woman who had mild COVID-19 (a few samples of this study predate the infection). Cell type and time point are not known. V gene TRBV7-6 combines with J gene TRBJ2-6, with 8 bases lining up with TRBD1. CDR3 residues: CASSLSRETGERGANVLTF. In DNA form, the CDR3 reads TGTGCCAGCAGCTTATCTCGAGAGACAGGGGAACGTGGGGCCAACGTCCTGACTTTC.